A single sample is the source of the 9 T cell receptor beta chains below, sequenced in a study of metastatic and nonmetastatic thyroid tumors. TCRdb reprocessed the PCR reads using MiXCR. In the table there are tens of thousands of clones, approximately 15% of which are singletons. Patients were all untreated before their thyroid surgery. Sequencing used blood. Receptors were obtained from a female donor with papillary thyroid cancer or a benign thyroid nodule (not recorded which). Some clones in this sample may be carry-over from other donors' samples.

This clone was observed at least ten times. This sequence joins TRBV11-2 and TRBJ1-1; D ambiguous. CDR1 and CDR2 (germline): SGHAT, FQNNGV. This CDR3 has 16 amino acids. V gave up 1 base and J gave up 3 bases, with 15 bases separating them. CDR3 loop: CASSLGPIRTDTEAFF. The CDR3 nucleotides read TGTGCCAGCAGCTTAGGCCCCATCAGGACCGACACTGAAGCTTTCTTT.

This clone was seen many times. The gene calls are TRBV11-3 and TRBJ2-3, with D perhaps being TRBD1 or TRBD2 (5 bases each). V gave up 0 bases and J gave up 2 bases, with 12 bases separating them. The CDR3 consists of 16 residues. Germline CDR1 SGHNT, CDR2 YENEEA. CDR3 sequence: CASSLEGTVDTDTQYF. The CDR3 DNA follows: TGTGCCAGCAGCTTAGAGGGGACGGTAGACACAGATACGCAGTATTTT.

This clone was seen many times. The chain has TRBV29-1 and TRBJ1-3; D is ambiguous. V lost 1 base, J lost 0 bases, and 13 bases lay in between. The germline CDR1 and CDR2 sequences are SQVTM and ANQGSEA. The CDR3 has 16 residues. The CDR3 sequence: CSVEASVSSSGNTIYF. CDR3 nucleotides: TGCAGCGTTGAAGCATCGGTTAGCAGCTCTGGAAACACCATATATTTT.

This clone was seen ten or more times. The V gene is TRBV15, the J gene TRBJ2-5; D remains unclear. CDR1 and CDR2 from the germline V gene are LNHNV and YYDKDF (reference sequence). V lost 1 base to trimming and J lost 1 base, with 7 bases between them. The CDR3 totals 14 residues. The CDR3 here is CATSRAGGQETQYF. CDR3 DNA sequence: TGTGCCACCAGCAGAGCCGGCGGCCAAGAGACCCAGTACTTC.

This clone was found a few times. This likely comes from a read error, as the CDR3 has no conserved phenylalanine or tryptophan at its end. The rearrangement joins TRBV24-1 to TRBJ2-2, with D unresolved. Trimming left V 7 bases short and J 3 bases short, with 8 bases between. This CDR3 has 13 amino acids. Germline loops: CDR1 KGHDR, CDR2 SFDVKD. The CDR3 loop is CATRTVDTGELFS. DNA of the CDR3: TGTGCCACCAGGACTGTAGACACCGGGGAGCTGTTTTCT.

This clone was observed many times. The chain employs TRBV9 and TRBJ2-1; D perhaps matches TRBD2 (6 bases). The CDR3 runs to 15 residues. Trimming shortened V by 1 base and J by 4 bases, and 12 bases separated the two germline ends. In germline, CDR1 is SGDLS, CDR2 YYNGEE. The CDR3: CASSVTGGIYNEQFF. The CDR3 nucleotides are TGTGCCAGCAGCGTAACGGGCGGGATATACAATGAGCAGTTCTTC.

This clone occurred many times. The CDR3 bases are TGCGCCAGCAGCTTGGGAGTGGGACAGGGGGTGGAAGCTTTCTTT. Translation: CASSLGVGQGVEAFF. This rearrangement joins TRBV5-1 to TRBJ1-1, with 11 bases identical to TRBD1. Germline loops: CDR1 SGHRS, CDR2 YFSETQ. The trim removed 0 bases at V and 8 bases at J, leaving 6 bases unmatched. This CDR3 has 15 residues.

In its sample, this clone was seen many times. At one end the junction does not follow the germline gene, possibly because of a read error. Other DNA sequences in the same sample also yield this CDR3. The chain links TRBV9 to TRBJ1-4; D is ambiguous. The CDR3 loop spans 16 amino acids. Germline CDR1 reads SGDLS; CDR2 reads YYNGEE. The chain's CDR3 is CASSVGTRGTNEKLFF. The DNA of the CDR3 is TGTGCCAGCAGTGTAGGCACCCGAGGGACTAATGAAAAACTGTTTTTT.

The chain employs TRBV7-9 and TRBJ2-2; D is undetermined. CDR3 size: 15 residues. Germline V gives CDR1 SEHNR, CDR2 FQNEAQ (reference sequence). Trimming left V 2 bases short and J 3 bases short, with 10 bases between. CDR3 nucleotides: TGTGCCAGCAGCTTATCTTCGGCGGACACCGGGGAGCTGTTTTTT. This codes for CASSLSSADTGELFF.